One and the same sample provided the 22 T cell receptor beta chains below, sequenced in a study of T cell repertoires in cytomegalovirus infection. TCRdb analysed the reads with MiXCR anew, one entry per CDR3 protein. The sample holds a few hundred thousand distinct CDR3 sequences, just under 25% seen once. Which antigens these TCRs recognize remains unknown. Here the sequenced sample was cultured PBMCs, taken from culture after CMV antigen stimulation. The source of these receptors is a human donor in good health (CMV status not recorded). Some clones in this sample may be carry-over from other donors' samples.

The chain recombines TRBV5-4 with TRBJ2-7; TRBD2 aligns across 7 bases. CDR3 size: 17 residues. Trimming cost V 5 bases and J 4 bases; bases outside gene matches: 18. The germline gives CDR1 SGHNT, CDR2 YYREEE (reference sequence). The CDR3 DNA sequence: TGTGCCAGCAGTCAAAGGGGAGGGAGGGCCTCCTCTTACGAGCAGTACTTC. Protein sequence: CASSQRGGRASSYEQYF. Supplemented by reference TRBV5-4 and TRBJ2-7, the full variable domain reads ETGVTQSPTHLIKTRGQQVTLRCSSQSGHNTVSWYQQALGQGPQFIFQYYREEENGRGNFPPRFSGLQFPNYSSELNVNALELDDSALYLCASSQRGGRASSYEQYFGPGTRLTVT.

In its sample, this clonotype was seen a few times. The chain links TRBV12-3 or TRBV12-4 to TRBJ1-1; D call uncertain. There are 14 residues in the CDR3. V was clipped by 7 bases and J by 1 base, with 13 bases between them. The CDR3 DNA follows: TGTGCCAGCACCAGAAGACGGACGAACACTGAAGCTTTCTTT. This encodes CASTRRRTNTEAFF.

This clonotype has only one observation. The chain joins TRBV11-2 to TRBJ2-5, with 9 bases identical to TRBD2. The CDR3 runs to 16 residues. CDR1 is SGHAT and CDR2 is FQNNGV in the germline V gene. Unmatched junction bases numbered 11, after V lost 4 bases and J lost 5 bases. CDR3: CASSWGGSGSSETQYF. For the CDR3, the DNA is TGTGCCAGCAGCTGGGGGGGTAGCGGGAGTTCTGAGACCCAGTACTTC.

This clonotype has ten or more counts. V gene TRBV7-2 combines with J gene TRBJ1-1, with D maybe TRBD1 (6 bases). The CDR3 covers 14 residues. V lost 3 bases and J lost 1, with 9 bases in between. Germline V gene data show CDR1 as SGHTA and CDR2 as FQGNSA. The CDR3 is CASSFTGQNTEAFF. DNA of the CDR3: TGTGCCAGCAGCTTCACGGGACAGAACACTGAAGCTTTCTTT.

This clonotype was recorded a few times. The chain couples TRBV7-2 to TRBJ1-5, with D unclear. Germline CDR1 is SGHTA and CDR2 is FQGNSA. This CDR3 contains 11 residues. V was trimmed by 4 bases and J by 9 bases, leaving 7 bases between them. This chain's CDR3 is CASSSEGPQHF. The CDR3 DNA sequence: TGTGCCAGCAGCTCGGAGGGGCCCCAGCATTTT.

This sequence joins TRBV12-3 or TRBV12-4 and TRBJ2-1; D is ambiguous. The CDR3 has 12 residues. The germline V and J ends were trimmed by 1 base and 6 bases, with 4 bases remaining between them. For the CDR3, the DNA is TGTGCCAGCAGTTTAGTCGTCAATGAGCAGTTCTTC. Translation gives CASSLVVNEQFF.

The chain links TRBV6-1 to TRBJ1-5; D is ambiguous. The CDR3 length is 15 residues. Germline lookup yields CDR1 MNHNS and CDR2 SASEGT. The V end was cut by 6 bases, the J end by 1 base, with 13 bases between. As DNA, the CDR3 is TGTGCCAGCAGAACGGAGGGTAGGAGCAATCAGCCCCAGCATTTT. Encoded protein: CASRTEGRSNQPQHF.

V gene TRBV29-1 combines with J gene TRBJ2-7; possible D gene TRBD2, 6 bases. The CDR3 is made up of 11 amino acids. The germline V gene encodes CDR1 SQVTM and CDR2 ANQGSEA. V was pared by 5 bases and J by 4 bases, with 9 bases between. This CDR3 reads CSVMAGYEQYV. CDR3 sequence (DNA): TGCAGCGTTATGGCGGGATACGAGCAGTACGTC.

This clonotype showed up many times. CDR3 region: CASSYSPSLNTEAFF. CDR3 nucleotide sequence: TGTGCCAGCAGTTACTCGCCGTCATTGAACACTGAAGCTTTCTTT. The genes are TRBV6-5 and TRBJ1-1; D remains unclear. The V gene's germline CDR1 is MNHEY and CDR2 SVGAGI. The length of the CDR3 is 15 residues. Trimming took off 0 bases at V and 0 bases at J, with 8 bases between the two ends.

The CDR3 spells CASSRGTSGAITDTQYF. CDR3 in DNA: TGTGCCAGCAGCCGCGGGACTAGCGGGGCTATCACAGATACGCAGTATTTT. The V gene is TRBV7-3, the J gene TRBJ2-3; 13 bases match TRBD2. The junction had 7 bases not matched to a gene; V was cut back by 5 bases and J by 2 bases. The CDR3 contains 17 residues. Germline CDR1 SGHTA, CDR2 FQGTGA.

In this sample, this clonotype turned up a few times. This rearrangement joins TRBV10-3 to TRBJ2-2; weak D call: TRBD1 (6 bases). There are 12 residues in the CDR3. The V gene's germline CDR1 is ENHRY and CDR2 SYGVKD. V lost 5 bases and J 5 bases, leaving 6 bases between the germline ends. The CDR3 sequence is CAISQGTGELFF. In DNA, the CDR3 is TGTGCCATCAGTCAGGGGACCGGGGAGCTGTTTTTT.

The table lists this clonotype with many counts. This sequence joins TRBV28 and TRBJ2-5; either TRBD1 or TRBD2 may fit D (5 bases each). Germline assignment: CDR1 MDHEN and CDR2 SYDVKM. The V end was cut by 4 bases, the J end by 0 bases, with 33 bases between. The CDR3 runs 22 residues. CDR3 in DNA: TGTGCCAGCAGTTCCCCGGCCAGTCATGGGGCCGAGGGGAGTGAGTACCAAGAGACCCAGTACTTC. This codes for CASSSPASHGAEGSEYQETQYF.

The chain joins TRBV10-3 to TRBJ2-5, with 10 bases aligning to TRBD2. CDR1 is ENHRY, CDR2 SYGVKD, per germline. CDR3 length: 15 residues. V shed 2 bases, J shed 3 bases, and the junction held 3 bases outside the gene matches. The CDR3 DNA follows: TGTGCCATCAGTGAGGAACTAGCGGGAAAAGAGACCCAGTACTTC. This encodes CAISEELAGKETQYF.

This clonotype was seen only a few times. This chain joins TRBV20-1 and TRBJ2-3; tentative D call: TRBD2 (6 bases). Germline CDR1 DFQATT, CDR2 SNEGSKA (reference sequence). V lost 5 bases and J 2 bases, leaving 17 bases between the germline ends. This CDR3 comprises 15 residues. Written as DNA, the CDR3 is TGCAGTGCTCCCCTTCGGGGCGGGATCACAGATACGCAGTATTTT. This codes for CSAPLRGGITDTQYF.

The chain is built from TRBV7-3 and TRBJ2-1, with D possibly matching TRBD2 (6 bases). Germline CDR1 is SGHTA and CDR2 is FQGTGA. The CDR3 sequence is 16 residues long. Trimming removed 5 bases at V and 6 bases at J, with 20 bases between. This chain's CDR3 is CASSRLVGEWGNEQFF. CDR3 DNA sequence: TGTGCCAGCAGCCGACTAGTGGGAGAATGGGGCAATGAGCAGTTCTTC.

This clonotype was counted a few times. V is TRBV2 and J is TRBJ2-1, with D possibly matching TRBD1 (6 bases). The CDR3 extends over 14 amino acids. Germline values: CDR1 SNHLY, CDR2 FYNNEI. The germline V and J ends were trimmed by 9 bases and 5 bases, with 17 bases remaining between them. CDR3 DNA sequence: TGTGCCAGGTCTACAGGGTCCGGTCACAATGAGCAGTTCTTC. Encoded protein: CARSTGSGHNEQFF.

This clonotype was observed a handful of times. This sequence joins TRBV7-8 and TRBJ2-3; 8 positions match TRBD2. V lost 5 bases to trimming and J lost 3 bases; unmatched junction nucleotides: 13. CDR1 and CDR2 (germline): SGHVS, FQNEAQ. The CDR3 spans 17 residues. Written as DNA, the CDR3 is TGTGCCAGCAGCCCCTCCCCGACTAGCGCTGGTACAGATACGCAGTATTTT. The encoded protein is CASSPSPTSAGTDTQYF.

V and J are TRBV6-1 and TRBJ2-3; TRBD2 is a possible D gene (5 bases). Trimming stripped 10 bases from V and 2 bases from J, with 19 bases between. The CDR3 is 15 amino acids. Germline-derived CDR1 and CDR2 are MNHNS and SASEGT. CDR3 sequence: CATTGSFSPTDTQYF. The CDR3 DNA is TGTGCCACCACTGGGAGCTTTTCTCCCACAGATACGCAGTATTTT.

The genes are TRBV9 and TRBJ2-5, with TRBD2 matching over 11 bases. V shed 4 bases, J shed 5 bases, and the junction held 4 bases outside the gene matches. Germline V gene lookup returns CDR1 SGDLS and CDR2 YYNGEE. CDR3 length: 14 amino acids. This CDR3 reads CASSQGLAGETQYF. As DNA, the CDR3 is TGTGCCAGCAGCCAAGGACTAGCGGGCGAGACCCAGTACTTC. Supplemented by reference TRBV9 and TRBJ2-5, the full variable domain reads DSGVTQTPKHLITATGQRVTLRCSPRSGDLSVYWYQQSLDQGLQFLIQYYNGEERAKGNILERFSAQQFPDLHSELNLSSLELGDSALYFCASSQGLAGETQYFGPGTRLLVL.

V usage is TRBV7-9 and J usage is TRBJ2-1, with TRBD1 matching 7 bases. Trimming took 4 bases from V and 8 from J; bases not matched to a gene: 5. The CDR3 contains 13 residues. Germline V gives CDR1 SEHNR, CDR2 FQNEAQ (reference sequence). The CDR3 is CASSYRGEDEQFF. In DNA, the CDR3 is TGTGCCAGCAGCTACAGGGGAGAAGATGAGCAGTTCTTC.

DNA for the CDR3: TGTGCCAGTAGTTTTGGGGGGACCACAGGGAATGAGCAGTTCTTC. Protein product: CASSFGGTTGNEQFF. This rearrangement joins TRBV19 to TRBJ2-1, with D possibly being TRBD1 or TRBD2 (6 bases each). CDR1 and CDR2 from the germline V gene are LNHDA and SQIVND (reference sequence). Trimming left V 5 bases short and J 7 bases short, with 18 bases between. CDR3 size: 15 residues.

CDR3: CASSRYRANTGELFF. CDR3 coding DNA: TGTGCCAGCAGCCGGTACAGGGCGAACACCGGGGAGCTGTTTTTT. The chain employs TRBV6-5 and TRBJ2-2; possibly TRBD1 for D (6 bases). This CDR3 has 15 residues. The germline V gene has CDR1 MNHEY and CDR2 SVGAGI. Trimming removed 6 bases from V and 0 bases from J, with 11 bases in between.